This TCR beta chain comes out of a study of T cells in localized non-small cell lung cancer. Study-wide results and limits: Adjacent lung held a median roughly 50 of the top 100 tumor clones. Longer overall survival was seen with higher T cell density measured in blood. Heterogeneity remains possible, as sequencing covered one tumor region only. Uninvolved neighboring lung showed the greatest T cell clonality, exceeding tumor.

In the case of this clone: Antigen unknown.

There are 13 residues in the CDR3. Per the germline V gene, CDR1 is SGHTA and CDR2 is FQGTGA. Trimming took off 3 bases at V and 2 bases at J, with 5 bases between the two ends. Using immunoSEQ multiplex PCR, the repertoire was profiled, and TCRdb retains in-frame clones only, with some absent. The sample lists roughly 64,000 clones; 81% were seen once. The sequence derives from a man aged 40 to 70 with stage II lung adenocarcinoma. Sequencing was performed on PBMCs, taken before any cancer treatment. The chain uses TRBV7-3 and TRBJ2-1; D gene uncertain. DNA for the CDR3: TGTGCCAGCAGCTTTGACACCTACAATGAGCAGTTCTTC. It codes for CASSFDTYNEQFF.